These 6 T cell receptor beta chains share one sample of origin, sequenced in a study of T cell responses to AZD1222 COVID-19 vaccine. The assay was immunoSEQ multiplex PCR, and TCRdb's table has in-frame clones only and misses some. The sample holds fewer than 120,000 clones, 85% to 95% seen once. This material consisted of peripheral blood, taken 28 days after the second AZD1222 dose. These receptors all come from an adult who received the AZD1222 COVID-19 vaccine.

J is TRBJ2-7 and V is TRBV29-1; maybe TRBD1 (7 bases). Germline V lookup: CDR1 SQVTM, CDR2 ANQGSEA. CDR3 length: 13 amino acids. Trimming left V 7 bases short and J 7 bases short, with 20 bases between. CDR3 sequence (DNA): TGCAGCGCCGCGGGACAGCTCTCTGGGGAGCAGTACTTC. The encoded protein is CSAAGQLSGEQYF.

The rearrangement uses TRBV19 and TRBJ1-6; D gene unclear. The V and J ends lost 5 bases and 10 bases respectively, with 18 bases between them. The CDR3 has 15 amino acids. Germline-derived CDR1 and CDR2 are LNHDA and SQIVND (reference sequence). CDR3 sequence (DNA): TGTGCCAGTAGTTCTTCCGGGGTAGGATTCTCACCCCTCCACTTT. Translation gives CASSSSGVGFSPLHF.

CDR3 sequence reads: CASSLSWGLGGYTF. The CDR3 nucleotides are TGTGCCAGCAGTTTATCGTGGGGGCTTGGGGGCTACACCTTC. The chain employs TRBV27 and TRBJ1-2; D is possibly TRBD1 (6 bases). V shed 0 bases and J shed 8 bases, with 13 bases lying between them. CDR1 and CDR2 from the germline V gene are MNHEY and SMNVEV (reference sequence). The CDR3 has 14 residues.

The chain uses TRBV19 and TRBJ1-2; a weak D match, TRBD1 (5 bases). The germline gives CDR1 LNHDA, CDR2 SQIVND (reference sequence). This CDR3 has 15 amino acids. Trimming took 4 bases from V and 2 from J, leaving 14 bases between them. CDR3 in amino acids: CASSTGPGPNYGYTF. In DNA form, the CDR3 reads TGTGCCAGTAGTACCGGCCCGGGACCCAACTATGGCTACACCTTC.

The V gene is TRBV25-1, the J gene TRBJ2-1; tentatively, D is TRBD2 (7 bases). The V end was cut by 8 bases, the J end by 10 bases, with 15 bases between. Germline CDR1 and CDR2: MGHDK and SYGVNS. The CDR3 consists of 12 residues. The CDR3 here is CASATWGGEQFF. The CDR3 nucleotides read TGTGCCAGCGCCACGTGGGGGGGCGAGCAGTTCTTC.

The genes are TRBV7-7 and TRBJ1-4; D ambiguous. Trimming took off 1 base at V and 3 bases at J, with 9 bases between the two ends. There are 15 residues in the CDR3. In germline, CDR1 is SSHAT, CDR2 FNYEAQ (reference sequence). CDR3 in DNA: TGTGCCAGCAGCTTAGTGAGGTTCCCTAATGAAAAACTGTTTTTT. Encoded protein: CASSLVRFPNEKLFF.